This T cell receptor beta chain derives from a study of tumor and adjacent non-tumor tissue in lung cancer. Germline V gene sequence: CDR1 MNHNS, CDR2 SASEGT. CDR3 size: 14 residues. Three rounds of nested PCR, following a modified ARM-PCR protocol, produced the TCRbeta library. TCRdb re-called the multiplex PCR reads through MiXCR, storing one row per CDR3 protein. This sample has roughly 200,000 distinct CDR3 sequences, with over 55% found just once. Remarks on this clonotype: This sequence may be a read error, since a much larger clone differs from it by one base.

RNA was extracted from bulk tissue without any cell sorting. The chain joins TRBV6-1 to TRBJ2-1; 12 bases match TRBD1. The sample comprised lung tumor tissue. The clonotype comes from a man aged 55 to 70 with non-small cell lung cancer. The CDR3 DNA reads as TGTGCCAGCAGTGACGGGACAGGGGGCAATAAGCAGTTCTTC. It codes for CASSDGTGGNKQFF.